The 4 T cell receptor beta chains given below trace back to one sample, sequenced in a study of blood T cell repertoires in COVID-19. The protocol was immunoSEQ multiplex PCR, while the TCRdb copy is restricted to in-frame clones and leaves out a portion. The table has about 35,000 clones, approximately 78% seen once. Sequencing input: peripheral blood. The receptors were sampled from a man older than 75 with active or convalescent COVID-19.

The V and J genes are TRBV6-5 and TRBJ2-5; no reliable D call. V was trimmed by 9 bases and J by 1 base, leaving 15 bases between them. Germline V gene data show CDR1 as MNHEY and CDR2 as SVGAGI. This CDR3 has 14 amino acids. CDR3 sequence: CASAQAATQETQYF. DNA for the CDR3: TGTGCCAGTGCGCAGGCCGCTACCCAAGAGACCCAGTACTTC.

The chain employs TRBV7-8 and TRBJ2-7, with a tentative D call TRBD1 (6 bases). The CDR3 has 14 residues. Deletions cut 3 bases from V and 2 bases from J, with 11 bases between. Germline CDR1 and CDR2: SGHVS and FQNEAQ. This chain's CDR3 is CASSLGQVTYEQYF. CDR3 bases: TGTGCCAGCAGCTTGGGACAAGTTACCTACGAGCAGTACTTC.

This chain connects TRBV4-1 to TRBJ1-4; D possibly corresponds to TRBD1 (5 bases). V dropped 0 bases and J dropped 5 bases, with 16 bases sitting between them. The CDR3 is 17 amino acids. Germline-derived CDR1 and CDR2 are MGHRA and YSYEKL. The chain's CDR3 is CASSQDPQGAQNEKLFF. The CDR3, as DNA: TGCGCCAGCAGCCAAGATCCCCAGGGCGCCCAGAATGAAAAACTGTTTTTT.

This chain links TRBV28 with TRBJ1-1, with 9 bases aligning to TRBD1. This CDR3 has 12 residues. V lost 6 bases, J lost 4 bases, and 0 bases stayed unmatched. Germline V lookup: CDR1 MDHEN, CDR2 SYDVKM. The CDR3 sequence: CASRTGGTEAFF. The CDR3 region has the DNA TGTGCCAGCAGGACAGGGGGCACTGAAGCTTTCTTT.